These T cell receptor beta chains were read from a single sample in a study of CXCR3-negative and CXCR3-positive naive CD8 T cells. TCRdb re-called the 5' RACE reads, yielding one record per CDR3 amino acid sequence without DNA. This sample contains about 150,000 distinct CDR3 sequences. Sequencing used naive CXCR3+ CD8+ T cells from blood. These receptors all stem from a human donor in good health. Some clones in this sample may be carry-over from other donors' samples. The CDR3 runs from the conserved cysteine through the conserved F or W. Fields, in order: V gene, J gene, CDR3 protein.

V gene: TRBV12-3/TRBV12-4
J gene: TRBJ1-1
CDR3 protein: CASRIAGANTEAFF

V gene: TRBV12-3/TRBV12-4
J gene: TRBJ1-1
CDR3 protein: CASSWAGQGLNTEAFF

V gene: TRBV28
J gene: TRBJ2-1
CDR3 protein: CASSPNRGTGINEQFF

V gene: TRBV28
J gene: TRBJ2-1
CDR3 protein: CASSLLDRGSSYNEQFF

V gene: TRBV2
J gene: TRBJ1-5
CDR3 protein: CASTEGVNQPQHF

V gene: TRBV4-2
J gene: TRBJ1-2
CDR3 protein: CASSQESGYYGYTF

V gene: TRBV29-1
J gene: TRBJ2-7
CDR3 protein: CSVRAHGPYEQYF

V gene: TRBV14
J gene: TRBJ2-1
CDR3 protein: CASSQVGGIGLAGLDEQFF

V gene: TRBV12-3/TRBV12-4
J gene: TRBJ2-1
CDR3 protein: CASSPMFHPSSASGRSGYNEQFF

V gene: TRBV29-1
J gene: TRBJ2-7
CDR3 protein: CSVEDWAGGSYEQYF

V gene: TRBV6-5
J gene: TRBJ2-1
CDR3 protein: CASSYSTSSSYNEQFF

V gene: TRBV20-1
J gene: TRBJ1-1
CDR3 protein: CSASGDRETEAFF

V gene: TRBV28
J gene: TRBJ2-3
CDR3 protein: CASSPASTVLGTDTQYF

V gene: TRBV29-1
J gene: TRBJ2-1
CDR3 protein: CSVGLAGSYAYNEQFF

V gene: TRBV28
J gene: TRBJ2-2
CDR3 protein: CASSGLLAPLVGELFF